This T cell receptor (beta chain) was observed in a study of identical twins. Findings and caveats of the study: Twins showed weaker excess sharing in their beta out-of-frame sequences.

Regarding this clonotype: The target antigen is unknown.

This CDR3 spans 16 amino acids. Germline CDR1 and CDR2: SGDLS and YYNGEE. V lost 7 bases, J lost 0 bases, and 14 bases lay in between. MiXCR, applied by TCRdb to the 5' RACE reads, yields one record per CDR3 protein. Seen here are about 530,000 distinct CDR3 sequences, 12% to 15% observed once, and the top ten hold 0.35% to 0.45%. These data also featured in a second study, about yellow fever vaccine responses in identical twins.

The TCR comes from a woman younger than 35 in good health. Material for sequencing was CD4+ T cells sorted from blood. The genes are TRBV9 and TRBJ2-6, with a possible D match to TRBD1 (5 bases). CDR3 sequence reads: CASHTRADSGANVLTF. The CDR3 region has the DNA TGTGCCAGCCACACCAGGGCCGACTCTGGGGCCAACGTCCTGACTTTC. The complete variable domain, with remaining parts taken from reference TRBV9 and TRBJ2-6, reads DSGVTQTPKHLITATGQRVTLRCSPRSGDLSVYWYQQSLDQGLQFLIQYYNGEERAKGNILERFSAQQFPDLHSELNLSSLELGDSALYFCASHTRADSGANVLTFGAGSRLTVL.